This TCR beta chain was captured by sequencing in a study of cytomegalovirus exposure and HLA in healthy donors. Across the whole study: The approximately 670 first-cohort repertoires and the 130 or so validation repertoires shared the same platform, a later analysis reported.

This table comes from immunoSEQ multiplex PCR, and its TCRdb copy is limited to in-frame clones, with some not included. The data hold about 98,000 clones, with roughly 87% observed a single time. The TCR sequence derives from a woman between 25 and 40 years old in good health and CMV-seronegative. The specimen sequenced was PBMCs.

For the CDR3, the DNA is TGTGCCAGCAGCGGTGGAGAGGGGGAGCTGTTTTTT. It encodes CASSGGEGELFF. This chain connects TRBV9 to TRBJ2-2; D not certain. The CDR3 is 12 residues long. Germline loops: CDR1 SGDLS, CDR2 YYNGEE. With 3 bases removed from V and 8 bases from J, the gap between germline ends came to 8 bases.